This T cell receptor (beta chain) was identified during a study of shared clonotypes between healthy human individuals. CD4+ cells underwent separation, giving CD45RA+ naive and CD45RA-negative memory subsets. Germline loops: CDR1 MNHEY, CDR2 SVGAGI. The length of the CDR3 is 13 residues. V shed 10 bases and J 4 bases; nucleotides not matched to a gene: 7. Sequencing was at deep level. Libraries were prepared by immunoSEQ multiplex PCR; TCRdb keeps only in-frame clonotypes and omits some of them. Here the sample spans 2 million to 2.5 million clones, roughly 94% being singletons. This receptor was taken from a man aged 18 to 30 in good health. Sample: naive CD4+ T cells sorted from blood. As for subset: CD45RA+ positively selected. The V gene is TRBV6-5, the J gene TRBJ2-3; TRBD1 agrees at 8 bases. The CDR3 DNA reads TGTGCCACTTGGACAGGGCTCGCAGATACGCAGTATTTT. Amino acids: CATWTGLADTQYF.